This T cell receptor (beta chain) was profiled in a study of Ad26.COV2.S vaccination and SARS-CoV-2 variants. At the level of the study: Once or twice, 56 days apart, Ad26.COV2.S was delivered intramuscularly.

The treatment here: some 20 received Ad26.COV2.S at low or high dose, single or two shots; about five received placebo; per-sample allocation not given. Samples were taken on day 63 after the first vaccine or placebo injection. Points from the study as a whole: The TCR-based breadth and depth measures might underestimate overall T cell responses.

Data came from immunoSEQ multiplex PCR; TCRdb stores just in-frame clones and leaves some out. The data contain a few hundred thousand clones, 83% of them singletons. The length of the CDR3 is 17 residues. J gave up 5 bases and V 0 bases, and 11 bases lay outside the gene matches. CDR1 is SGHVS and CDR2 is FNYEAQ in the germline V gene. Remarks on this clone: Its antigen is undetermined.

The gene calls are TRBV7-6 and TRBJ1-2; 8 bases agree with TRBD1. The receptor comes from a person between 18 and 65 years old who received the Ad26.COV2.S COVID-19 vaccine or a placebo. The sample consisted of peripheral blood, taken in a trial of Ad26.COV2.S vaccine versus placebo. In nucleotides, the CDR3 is TGTGCCAGCAGCTTAGCGGGCAGGGGGCCCGTTGGGTATGGCTACACCTTC. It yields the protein CASSLAGRGPVGYGYTF.